This T cell receptor beta chain was sequenced for a study of T cell responses to AZD1222 COVID-19 vaccine. A word on this clone: Its antigen is still unknown.

This CDR3 has 14 residues. Germline assignment: CDR1 SGHAT and CDR2 FQNNGV. Trimming cost V 3 bases and J 0 bases; bases outside gene matches: 2. Generated by immunoSEQ multiplex PCR, the TCRdb table keeps only in-frame clones and is missing some. Altogether approximately 77,000 clones are present, 70% to 90% being singletons, with the ten largest covering roughly 3.6%. Whole-study results and caveats: No repertoire was sampled before or during the peak T cell response, only after it.

Sequencing was performed on peripheral blood, taken 28 days after the second AZD1222 dose. The sequence was collected from an adult who received the AZD1222 COVID-19 vaccine. V usage is TRBV11-2 and J usage is TRBJ2-7, with 7 bases matching TRBD2. CDR3 in amino acids: CASSLTSSSYEQYF. The DNA for the CDR3 is TGTGCCAGCAGCTTGACTAGCAGCTCCTACGAGCAGTACTTC.